These T cell receptor beta chains were read from a single sample in a study of technical replicates of blood from several donors. TCRdb's table, derived via immunoSEQ multiplex PCR, lists solely in-frame clones and lacks some. The sample contains fewer than 100,000 clones, almost 96% of which appear only once. The sequenced sample was T cells isolated from PBMCs. The receptors here all came from a human donor in good health. The CDR3 runs from the conserved cysteine through the conserved F or W. D genes are given only for firm matches. Expanded clones are given a class, and other clones once, few, many or no size at all.

d_gene,abundance,v_gene,j_gene,CDR3nt,CDR3aa
TRBD1,once,TRBV5-4,TRBJ1-1,TGTGCCAGCAGCTCCCGGGGACAGGGAAACACTGAAGCTTTCTTT,CASSSRGQGNTEAFF
-,-,TRBV21-1,TRBJ2-5,TGTGCCAGCAGCAACAGGGCCCTGAGGTTAAAGACCCAGTACTTC,CASSNRALRLKTQYF
-,-,TRBV19,TRBJ2-3,TGTGCCAGTAGTAAAAGAGGTTCCGGAGATACGCAGTATTTT,CASSKRGSGDTQYF
TRBD2,-,TRBV4-1,TRBJ2-5,TGCGCCAGCAGCCATCTACTAGCGGGGGGGCCGGAGACCCAGTACTTC,CASSHLLAGGPETQYF
-,-,TRBV27,TRBJ1-5,TGTGCCAGCAGTTTATCAGGGGGACACAATCAGCCCCAGCATTTT,CASSLSGGHNQPQHF
-,-,TRBV27,TRBJ1-5,TGTGCCAGCAGTTCCCGACAGACTAATCAGCCCCAGCATTTT,CASSSRQTNQPQHF
-,-,TRBV6-6,TRBJ2-7,TGTGCCAGCACCCGGGGTACGTCCTACGAGCAGTACTTC,CASTRGTSYEQYF
TRBD2,-,TRBV5-1,TRBJ2-3,TGCGCCAGCGAGGCTAGCGGGGCGCCCGATACGCAGTATTTT,CASEASGAPDTQYF
-,-,TRBV5-8,TRBJ2-1,TGTGCCAGCAGCTTCTTGGCGGCCGGTGGCAATGAGCAGTTCTTC,CASSFLAAGGNEQFF
TRBD2,-,TRBV30,TRBJ2-5,TGTGCCTGGAGTGAGGGACTAGGGATTTCAGAGACCCAGTACTTC,CAWSEGLGISETQYF
-,once,TRBV6-1,TRBJ2-7,TGTGCCAGCGGACGCAGGGGCGTTCCCTACGAGCAGTACTTC,CASGRRGVPYEQYF
TRBD1,-,TRBV7-7,TRBJ2-7,TGTGCCAGCAGCTTATCAGGGGGCTACGAGCAGTACTTC,CASSLSGGYEQYF
-,-,TRBV7-5,TRBJ1-5,TGTGTCAGAAGCTTCGGGACAAGGTATAGCAATCAGCCCCAGCATTTT,CVRSFGTRYSNQPQHF
-,-,TRBV9,TRBJ1-1,TGTGCCAGCAGCGTATCCCACAGGCCGGAAGGGCCTAAAATGAACACTGAAGCTTTCTTT,CASSVSHRPEGPKMNTEAFF
-,-,TRBV19,TRBJ2-6,TGTGCCAGTAGTAGTAGGAGCTCTGGGGCCAACGTCCTGACTTTC,CASSSRSSGANVLTF